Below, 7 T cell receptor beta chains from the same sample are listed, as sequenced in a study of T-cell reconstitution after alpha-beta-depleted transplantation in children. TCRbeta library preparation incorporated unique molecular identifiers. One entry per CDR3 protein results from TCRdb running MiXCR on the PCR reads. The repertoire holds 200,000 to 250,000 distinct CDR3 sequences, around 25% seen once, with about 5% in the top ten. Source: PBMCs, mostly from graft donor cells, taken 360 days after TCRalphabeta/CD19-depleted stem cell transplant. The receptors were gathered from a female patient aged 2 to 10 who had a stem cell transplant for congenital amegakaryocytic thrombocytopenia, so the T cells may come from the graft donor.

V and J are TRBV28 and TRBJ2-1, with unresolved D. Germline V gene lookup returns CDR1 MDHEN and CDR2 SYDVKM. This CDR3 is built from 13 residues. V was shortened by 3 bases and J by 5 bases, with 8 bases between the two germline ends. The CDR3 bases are TGTGCCAGCAGTTTCCTCACTCACAATGAGCAGTTCTTC. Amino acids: CASSFLTHNEQFF.

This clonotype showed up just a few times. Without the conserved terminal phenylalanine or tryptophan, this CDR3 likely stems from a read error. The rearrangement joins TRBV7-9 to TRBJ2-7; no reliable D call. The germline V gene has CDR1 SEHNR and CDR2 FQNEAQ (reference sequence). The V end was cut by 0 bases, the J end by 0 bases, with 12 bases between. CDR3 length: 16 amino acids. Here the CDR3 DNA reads TGTGCCAGCAGCTTAGCGGGTTTGAGGAGCTCCTACGAGCAGTACTAC. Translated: CASSLAGLRSSYEQYY.

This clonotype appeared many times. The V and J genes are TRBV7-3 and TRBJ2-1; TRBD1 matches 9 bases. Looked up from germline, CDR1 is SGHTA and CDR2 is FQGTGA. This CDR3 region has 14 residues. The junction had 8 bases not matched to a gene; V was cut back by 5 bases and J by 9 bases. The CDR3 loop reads CASSTRDRETEQFF. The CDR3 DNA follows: TGTGCCAGCAGCACAAGGGACAGGGAGACTGAGCAGTTCTTC. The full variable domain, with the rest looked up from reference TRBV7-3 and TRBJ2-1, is GAGVSQTPSNKVTEKGKYVELRCDPISGHTALYWYRQSLGQGPEFLIYFQGTGAADDSGLPNDRFFAVRPEGSVSTLKIQRTERGDSAVYLCASSTRDRETEQFFGPGTRLTVL.

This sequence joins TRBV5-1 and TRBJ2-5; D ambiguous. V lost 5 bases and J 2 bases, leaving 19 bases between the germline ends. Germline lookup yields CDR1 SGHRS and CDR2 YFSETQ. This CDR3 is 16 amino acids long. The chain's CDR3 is CASRRLPRKGQETQYF. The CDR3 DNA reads TGCGCCAGCAGACGATTGCCGCGCAAGGGACAAGAGACCCAGTACTTC.

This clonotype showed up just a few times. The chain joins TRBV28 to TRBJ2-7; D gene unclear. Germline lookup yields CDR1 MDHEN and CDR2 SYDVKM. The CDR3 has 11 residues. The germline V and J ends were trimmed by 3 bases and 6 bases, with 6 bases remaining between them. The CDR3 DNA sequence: TGTGCCAGCAGTTTTGAGGCCGAGCAGTACTTC. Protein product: CASSFEAEQYF. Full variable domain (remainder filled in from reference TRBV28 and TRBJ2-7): DVKVTQSSRYLVKRTGEKVFLECVQDMDHENMFWYRQDPGLGLRLIYFSYDVKMKEKGDIPEGYSVSREKKERFSLILESASTNQTSMYLCASSFEAEQYFGPGTRLTVT.

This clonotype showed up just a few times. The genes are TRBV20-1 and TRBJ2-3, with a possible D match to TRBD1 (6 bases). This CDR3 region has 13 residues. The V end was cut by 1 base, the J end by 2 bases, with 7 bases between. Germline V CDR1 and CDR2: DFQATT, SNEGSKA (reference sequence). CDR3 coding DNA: TGCAGTGCTAGAGGGGACACCACAGATACGCAGTATTTT. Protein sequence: CSARGDTTDTQYF.

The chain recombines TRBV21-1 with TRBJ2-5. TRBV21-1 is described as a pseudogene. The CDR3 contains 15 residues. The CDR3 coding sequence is TGTGCCAGCAGCAAAGAAGCCGGAAGAATCGAGACCCAGTACTTC. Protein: CASSKEAGRIETQYF.